This T cell receptor beta chain emerged from a study of shared clonotypes between healthy human individuals. Cells designated naive CD8 were CD45RO-negative and were positively selected for CCR7, with terminally differentiated effector memory CD45RA+ cells excluded. The CDR3 length is 18 residues. Germline V lookup: CDR1 SGHTA, CDR2 FQGNSA. V lost 5 bases to trimming and J lost 0 bases, with 22 bases between them. Deep-level assay runs were performed. TCRdb's copy holds only in-frame clones and misses some; the assay was immunoSEQ multiplex PCR. The data show nearly 2 million clones, with over 85% seen just once and approximately 1% held by the top ten. This clone has just one count.

This sequence originates from a man aged 18 to 30 in good health. The chain carries TRBV7-2 and TRBJ1-1; D unresolved. The sequencing input was naive CD8+ T cells sorted from blood. The CDR3 region is CASSTKPTFYSLNTEAFF. As DNA, the CDR3 is TGTGCCAGCAGCACCAAGCCGACCTTCTACAGTTTGAACACTGAAGCTTTCTTT.